The 18 T cell receptor beta chains listed next were all sequenced from one sample in a study of blood T cell repertoires in COVID-19. Here immunoSEQ multiplex PCR was the method, and the copy in TCRdb shows in-frame clones only, minus some. Of about 360,000 clones listed, around nine tenths were seen once; the top ten hold over 2.5%. Sequences were obtained from peripheral blood. The receptors here all came from a human donor in a cohort sampled during active COVID-19.

This sequence joins TRBV30 and TRBJ2-5, with D tentatively TRBD2 (6 bases). Germline CDR1 and CDR2: GTSNPN and SVGIG (reference sequence). V was pared by 7 bases and J by 5 bases, with 23 bases between. The CDR3 has 15 residues. In DNA form, the CDR3 reads TGTGCCTTTAGATGGTACACCCAAGGAGGGGAGACCCAGTACTTC. This encodes CAFRWYTQGGETQYF.

J is TRBJ2-2 and V is TRBV9, with 7 positions matching TRBD2. The germline CDR1 and CDR2 sequences are SGDLS and YYNGEE. V gave up 4 bases and J gave up 5 bases; unmatched junction bases: 2. This CDR3 is built from 13 residues. Here the CDR3 DNA reads TGTGCCAGCAGCCCCGGGGGGACCGGGGAGCTGTTTTTT. Translated: CASSPGGTGELFF.

The V call is TRBV27, the J call TRBJ1-6; no reliable D call. This CDR3 is 14 amino acids long. Trimming shortened V by 2 bases and J by 8 bases, and 10 bases separated the two germline ends. CDR1 and CDR2 from the germline V gene are MNHEY and SMNVEV (reference sequence). The DNA of the CDR3 is TGTGCCAGCAGTTTAGGCAGGCGGGATTCACCCCTCCACTTT. Translated, it gives CASSLGRRDSPLHF.

The J gene is TRBJ1-2, the V gene TRBV5-1; 10 bases agree with TRBD1. J was trimmed by 8 bases and V by 2 bases; bases with no gene match: 6. The CDR3 length is 14 residues. Germline CDR1 SGHRS, CDR2 YFSETQ. The CDR3: CASSFSGTGEGYTF. The CDR3 coding sequence is TGCGCCAGCAGCTTTTCCGGGACAGGGGAAGGCTACACCTTC.

The chain employs TRBV7-8 and TRBJ2-1, with 11 bases matching TRBD2. In germline, CDR1 is SGHVS, CDR2 FQNEAQ. The J segment lost 10 bases and the V segment lost 1 base, leaving 24 bases of the junction unmatched. This CDR3 is built from 21 residues. The chain's CDR3 is CASSLGAYGTSGQPRQWEQFF. In nucleotides, the CDR3 is TGTGCCAGCAGCTTAGGGGCATATGGGACTAGCGGCCAACCTAGACAATGGGAGCAGTTCTTC.

V is TRBV6-5 and J is TRBJ1-4, with D tentatively TRBD1 (6 bases). Trimming removed 5 bases at V and 8 bases at J, with 12 bases between. CDR3 size: 13 residues. Per germline, CDR1 MNHEY and CDR2 SVGAGI. The CDR3 protein is CASSTGTSEKLFF. CDR3 nucleotide sequence: TGTGCCAGCAGTACCGGGACATCCGAAAAACTGTTTTTT.

This clone has a handful of counts. The CDR3 DNA reads as TGCGCCAGCAGCCCACTAGACACCGGGGAGCTGTTTTTT. Translating gives CASSPLDTGELFF. V and J are TRBV4-1 and TRBJ2-2; perhaps TRBD2 as D (5 bases). Per germline, CDR1 MGHRA and CDR2 YSYEKL. The CDR3 loop spans 13 amino acids. The V end lost 4 bases, the J end lost 3 bases, and 6 bases lay between the germline ends.

The rearrangement uses TRBV4-2 and TRBJ2-1; D is perhaps TRBD2 (6 bases). V lost 0 bases and J lost 6, with 21 bases in between. Germline values: CDR1 LGHNA, CDR2 YNFKEQ. CDR3 length: 18 amino acids. The CDR3 loop reads CASSQEGSGVSGINEQFF. DNA for the CDR3: TGTGCCAGCAGCCAAGAGGGGTCTGGTGTTAGCGGAATCAATGAGCAGTTCTTC.

J is TRBJ1-5 and V is TRBV29-1, with 11 bases aligning to TRBD1. This CDR3 has 14 amino acids. J lost 11 bases, V lost 4 bases, and 10 bases had no gene match. CDR1 and CDR2 from the germline V gene are SQVTM and ANQGSEA. The CDR3 protein is CSVGGTGGMGAQHF. CDR3 in DNA: TGCAGCGTTGGGGGGACAGGGGGAATGGGAGCCCAGCATTTT.

This clone occurred once. The chain employs TRBV28 and TRBJ2-7; 9 bases match TRBD1. Trimming removed 7 bases from V and 0 bases from J; junction bases left unmatched: 13. Germline V gives CDR1 MDHEN, CDR2 SYDVKM. The CDR3 has 17 amino acids. The CDR3 DNA follows: TGTGCCAGCATCCCCGGTATTGGGACAGGGAGCTCCTACGAGCAGTACTTC. Protein product: CASIPGIGTGSSYEQYF.

This clone was seen only once. The rearrangement links TRBV4-1 to TRBJ2-7, with D hard to call. Germline V gene sequence: CDR1 MGHRA, CDR2 YSYEKL. Deletions cut 1 base from V and 5 bases from J, with 12 bases between. This CDR3 has 14 amino acids. Here the CDR3 reads CASSQGRTDHEQYF. CDR3 DNA sequence: TGCGCCAGCAGCCAAGGGAGAACGGATCACGAGCAGTACTTC.

The rearrangement joins TRBV30 to TRBJ1-2; TRBD1 matches 10 bases. Germline values: CDR1 GTSNPN, CDR2 SVGIG (reference sequence). The V gene end was trimmed by 3 bases and the J gene end by 5 bases; junction bases not matched to a gene: 6. CDR3 size: 14 residues. CDR3 sequence reads: CAWSSGTGAYGYTF. The DNA for the CDR3 is TGTGCCTGGAGCAGTGGGACAGGGGCTTATGGCTACACCTTC.

The chain employs TRBV9 and TRBJ1-2, with no clear D. Trimming removed 3 bases from V and 5 bases from J, with 5 bases in between. Germline CDR1 is SGDLS and CDR2 is YYNGEE. The CDR3 contains 11 residues. The CDR3 nucleotides are TGTGCCAGCAGCGCCCCGTATGGCTACACCTTC. This encodes CASSAPYGYTF.

In DNA form, the CDR3 reads TGTGCCAGTAGTCGGGACAGAGCTTTCTTT. It specifies CASSRDRAFF. This chain links TRBV19 with TRBJ1-1; 7 nucleotides line up with TRBD1. Losses at the gene ends were 5 bases for V and 10 bases for J; bases not matched to a gene: 1. The CDR3 totals 10 residues. Germline V gene data show CDR1 as LNHDA and CDR2 as SQIVND (reference sequence). The variable domain in full, with the rest retrieved from reference TRBV19 and TRBJ1-1, is DGGITQSPKYLFRKEGQNVTLSCEQNLNHDAMYWYRQDPGQGLRLIYYSQIVNDFQKGDIAEGYSVSREKKESFPLTVTSAQKNPTAFYLCASSRDRAFFGQGTRLTVV.

The gene calls are TRBV6-1 and TRBJ1-2; 8 bases line up with TRBD1. The CDR3 covers 19 residues. Germline CDR1 MNHNS, CDR2 SASEGT. V was clipped by 2 bases and J by 1 base; unmatched bases: 15. CDR3 residues: CASSETGRGRPSFNYGYTF. DNA of the CDR3: TGTGCCAGCAGTGAAACGGGCAGGGGGCGGCCCTCTTTTAACTATGGCTACACCTTC.

The chain has TRBV7-9 and TRBJ1-4; TRBD1 might be the D (5 bases). The germline gives CDR1 SEHNR, CDR2 FQNEAQ (reference sequence). The CDR3 loop spans 14 amino acids. V was shortened by 5 bases and J by 6 bases, with 13 bases between the two germline ends. CDR3 DNA sequence: TGTGCCAGCAGCCCGGCCGGGGGGGATGAAAAACTGTTTTTT. Amino acid sequence: CASSPAGGDEKLFF. Combining the CDR3 with reference TRBV7-9 and TRBJ1-4 gives the whole variable domain DTGVSQNPRHKITKRGQNVTFRCDPISEHNRLYWYRQTLGQGPEFLTYFQNEAQLEKSRLLSDRFSAERPKGSFSTLEIQRTEQGDSAMYLCASSPAGGDEKLFFGSGTQLSVL.

The chain uses TRBV5-1 and TRBJ2-7; the match to TRBD2 covers 12 bases. From germline, CDR1 is SGHRS and CDR2 YFSETQ. Unmatched junction bases numbered 4, after V lost 4 bases and J lost 2 bases. The CDR3 is 15 amino acids. Here the CDR3 reads CASSPTSGGPYEQYF. CDR3 DNA: TGCGCCAGCAGCCCCACTAGCGGGGGGCCCTACGAGCAGTACTTC.

The J gene is TRBJ2-5, the V gene TRBV5-8; 7 bases are a match to TRBD1. Germline V lookup: CDR1 SGHTS, CDR2 YDEGEE. Trimming took 0 bases from V and 2 from J; bases not matched to a gene: 19. The CDR3 runs to 20 residues. The CDR3 spells CASSLDRGDYPGIPQETQYF. The CDR3 DNA follows: TGTGCCAGCAGCTTGGACAGGGGAGATTACCCGGGGATACCACAAGAGACCCAGTACTTC.